The 7 T cell receptor beta chains in this list originate from one sample, sequenced in a study of T cells after yellow fever vaccination. TCRdb reanalysed the 5' RACE reads using MiXCR and keeps one entry per CDR3 protein. The sample consists of almost 600,000 distinct CDR3 sequences, approximately 15% of them appearing once. Here the sequenced sample was PBMCs, taken on the day of the yellow fever booster vaccination. These receptors originate from a young man who received the YFV17D yellow fever vaccine.

V gene TRBV20-1 combines with J gene TRBJ1-6; D gene unclear. V shed 6 bases and J shed 9 bases, with 15 bases lying between them. There are 13 residues in the CDR3. Germline assignment: CDR1 DFQATT and CDR2 SNEGSKA (reference sequence). CDR3 nucleotide sequence: TGCAGTGCACGTCGGATTGAGAGTTCACCCCTCCACTTT. Amino acid sequence: CSARRIESSPLHF.

This clonotype occurred a few times. The CDR3 DNA is TGTGCCAGCATAAGTAGTTGGAACATTCAGTACTTC. Translation: CASISSWNIQYF. The chain carries TRBV6-2 or TRBV6-3 and TRBJ2-4; no firm D call. Germline V gene data show CDR1 as MNHEY and CDR2 as SVGEGT. V lost 7 bases and J 7 bases, leaving 11 bases between the germline ends. CDR3 length equals 12 residues.

The rearrangement links TRBV29-1 to TRBJ2-2, with TRBD2 identical over 8 bases. CDR1 and CDR2 (germline): SQVTM, ANQGSEA. The CDR3 runs 14 residues. V trimming: 7 bases; J trimming: 4 bases; junction bases outside the gene matches: 8. CDR3 DNA: TGCAGCGCCCAAAGTAGCGGGACCACCGGGGAGCTGTTTTTT. Amino acids: CSAQSSGTTGELFF.

The gene calls are TRBV20-1 and TRBJ2-7, with 9 bases that match TRBD1. V was clipped by 4 bases and J by 6 bases; unmatched bases: 7. The germline V gene has CDR1 DFQATT and CDR2 SNEGSKA (reference sequence). CDR3 length equals 13 residues. The CDR3 loop reads CSANDRGKGEQYF. CDR3 DNA: TGCAGTGCTAACGACAGGGGGAAAGGCGAGCAGTACTTC.

This clonotype was seen a handful of times. The chain is built from TRBV29-1 and TRBJ2-7, with D unresolved. Trimming took 1 base from V and 7 from J, leaving 14 bases between them. Germline CDR1 reads SQVTM; CDR2 reads ANQGSEA. The length of the CDR3 is 13 residues. CDR3 sequence: CSVEGVQTGEQYF. The CDR3 DNA sequence: TGCAGCGTTGAAGGCGTACAGACGGGTGAGCAGTACTTC.

This clonotype was detected only a few times. The DNA for the CDR3 is TGTGCCAGCAGGACCCCAGGAGGAACTAGTAAAAACATTCAGTACTTC. Encoded protein: CASRTPGGTSKNIQYF. The chain joins TRBV28 to TRBJ2-4; D perhaps matches TRBD2 (5 bases). Deletions cut 6 bases from V and 4 bases from J, with 19 bases between. The CDR3 spans 16 residues. Germline V CDR1 and CDR2: MDHEN, SYDVKM.

J is TRBJ1-5 and V is TRBV20-1; D is unresolved. V was clipped by 1 base and J by 7 bases, with 8 bases between them. This CDR3 region has 12 residues. In germline, CDR1 is DFQATT, CDR2 SNEGSKA (reference sequence). CDR3 loop: CSARVAGQPQHF. In nucleotides, the CDR3 is TGCAGTGCTAGAGTAGCGGGACAGCCCCAGCATTTT.